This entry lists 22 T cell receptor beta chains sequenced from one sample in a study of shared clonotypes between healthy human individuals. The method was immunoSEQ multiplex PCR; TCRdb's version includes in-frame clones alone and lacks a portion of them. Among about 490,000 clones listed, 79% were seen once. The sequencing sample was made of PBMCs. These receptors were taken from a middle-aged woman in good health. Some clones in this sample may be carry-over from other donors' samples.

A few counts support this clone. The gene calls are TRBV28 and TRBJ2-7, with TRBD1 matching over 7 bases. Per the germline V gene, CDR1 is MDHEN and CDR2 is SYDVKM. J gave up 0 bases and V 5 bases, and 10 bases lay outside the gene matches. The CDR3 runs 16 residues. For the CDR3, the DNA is TGTGCCAGCAGTGACTGGGGCAGGGGGATCTCCTACGAGCAGTACTTC. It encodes CASSDWGRGISYEQYF.

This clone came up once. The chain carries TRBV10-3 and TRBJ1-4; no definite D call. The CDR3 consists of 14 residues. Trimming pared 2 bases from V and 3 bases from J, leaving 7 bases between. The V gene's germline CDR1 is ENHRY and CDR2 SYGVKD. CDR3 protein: CAISEGESNEKLFF. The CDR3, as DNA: TGTGCCATCAGTGAGGGGGAGTCTAATGAAAAACTGTTTTTT.

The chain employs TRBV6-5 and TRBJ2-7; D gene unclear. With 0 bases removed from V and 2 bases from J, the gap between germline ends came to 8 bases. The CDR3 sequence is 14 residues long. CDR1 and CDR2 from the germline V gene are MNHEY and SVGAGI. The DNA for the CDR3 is TGTGCCAGCAGTTACTCGGAAAGAACCTACGAGCAGTACTTC. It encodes CASSYSERTYEQYF.

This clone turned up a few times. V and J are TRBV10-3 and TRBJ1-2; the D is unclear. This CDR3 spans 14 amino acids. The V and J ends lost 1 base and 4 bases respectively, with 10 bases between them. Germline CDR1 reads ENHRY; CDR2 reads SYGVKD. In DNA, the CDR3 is TGTGCCATCAGTGAGTTCCGGGGTCCCTATGGCTACACCTTC. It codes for CAISEFRGPYGYTF.

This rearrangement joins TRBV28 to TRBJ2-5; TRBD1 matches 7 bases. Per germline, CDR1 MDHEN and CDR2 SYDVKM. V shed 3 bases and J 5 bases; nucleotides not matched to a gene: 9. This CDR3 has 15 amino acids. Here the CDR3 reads CASSLRGGAFETQYF. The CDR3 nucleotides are TGTGCCAGCAGTTTGAGAGGGGGCGCGTTTGAGACCCAGTACTTC.

The CDR3 DNA is TGCGCCAGCAGCCGGGGAGGTATCAATGAGCAGTTCTTC. As protein: CASSRGGINEQFF. The V gene is TRBV10-2, the J gene TRBJ2-1; TRBD2 might be the D (6 bases). The germline CDR1 and CDR2 sequences are WSHSY and SAAADI. V was trimmed by 6 bases and J by 6 bases, leaving 12 bases between them. The CDR3 covers 13 residues.

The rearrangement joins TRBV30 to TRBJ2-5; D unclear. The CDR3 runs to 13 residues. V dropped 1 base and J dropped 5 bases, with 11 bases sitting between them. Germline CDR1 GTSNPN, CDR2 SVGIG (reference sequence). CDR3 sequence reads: CAWSARFGETQYF. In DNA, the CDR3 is TGTGCCTGGAGTGCCCGGTTCGGGGAGACCCAGTACTTC.

CDR3 coding DNA: TGTGCCAGCAGATTGGGACAGGGGGCCTACAATGAGCAGTTCTTC. It is translated as CASRLGQGAYNEQFF. The chain links TRBV11-2 to TRBJ2-1; TRBD1 aligns across 11 bases. CDR1 is SGHAT and CDR2 is FQNNGV in the germline V gene. Losses at the gene ends were 6 bases for V and 2 bases for J; bases not matched to a gene: 3. This CDR3 has 15 amino acids.

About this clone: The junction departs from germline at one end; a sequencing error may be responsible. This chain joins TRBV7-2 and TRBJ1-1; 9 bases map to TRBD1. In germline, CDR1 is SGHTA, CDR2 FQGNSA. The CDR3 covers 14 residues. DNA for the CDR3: TGCATTTGGGGGGGACCGGGACAGGGAACTGAAGCTTTCTTT. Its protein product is CIWGGPGQGTEAFF.

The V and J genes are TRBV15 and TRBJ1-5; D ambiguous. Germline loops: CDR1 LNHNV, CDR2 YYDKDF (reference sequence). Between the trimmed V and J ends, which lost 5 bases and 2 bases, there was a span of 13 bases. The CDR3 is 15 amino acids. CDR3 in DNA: TGTGCCACCAGCTTAGAGGTCGGCCGCAATCAGCCCCAGCATTTT. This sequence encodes CATSLEVGRNQPQHF. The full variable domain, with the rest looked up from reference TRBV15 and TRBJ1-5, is DAMVIQNPRYQVTQFGKPVTLSCSQTLNHNVMYWYQQKSSQAPKLLFHYYDKDFNNEADTPDNFQSRRPNTSFCFLDIRSPGLGDTAMYLCATSLEVGRNQPQHFGDGTRLSIL.

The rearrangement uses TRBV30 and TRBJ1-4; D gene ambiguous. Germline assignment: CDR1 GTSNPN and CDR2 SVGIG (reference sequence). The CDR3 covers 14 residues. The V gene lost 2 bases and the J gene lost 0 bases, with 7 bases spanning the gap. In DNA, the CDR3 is TGTGCCTGGAGTCGACTTACAACTAATGAAAAACTGTTTTTT. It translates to CAWSRLTTNEKLFF.

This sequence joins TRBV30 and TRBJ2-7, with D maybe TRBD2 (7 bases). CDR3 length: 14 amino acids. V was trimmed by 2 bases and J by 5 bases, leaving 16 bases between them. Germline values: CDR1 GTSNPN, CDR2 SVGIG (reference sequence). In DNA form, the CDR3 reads TGTGCCTGGAGTTGGGGAGGGGGACGGGACGAGCAGTACTTC. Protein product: CAWSWGGGRDEQYF.

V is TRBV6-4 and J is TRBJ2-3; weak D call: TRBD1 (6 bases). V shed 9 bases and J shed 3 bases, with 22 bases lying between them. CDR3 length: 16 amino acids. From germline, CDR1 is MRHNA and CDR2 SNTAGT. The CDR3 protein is CARQGNLGGRTDTQYF. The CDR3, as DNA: TGTGCCAGACAAGGTAACCTAGGGGGAAGGACAGATACGCAGTATTTT.

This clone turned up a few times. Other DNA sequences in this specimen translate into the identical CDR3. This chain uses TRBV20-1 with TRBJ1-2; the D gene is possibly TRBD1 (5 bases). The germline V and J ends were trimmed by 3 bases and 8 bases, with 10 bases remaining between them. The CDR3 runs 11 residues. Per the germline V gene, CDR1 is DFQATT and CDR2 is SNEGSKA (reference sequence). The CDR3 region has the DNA TGCAGTGCTAGCCCAGGGAACGGCTACACCTTC. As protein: CSASPGNGYTF.

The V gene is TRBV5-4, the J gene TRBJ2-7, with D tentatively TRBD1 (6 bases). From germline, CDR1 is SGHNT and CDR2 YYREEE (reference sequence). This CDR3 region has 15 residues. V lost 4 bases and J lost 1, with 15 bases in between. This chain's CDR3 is CASSAALGTSYEQYF. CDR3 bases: TGTGCCAGCAGCGCGGCCTTGGGGACATCCTACGAGCAGTACTTC.

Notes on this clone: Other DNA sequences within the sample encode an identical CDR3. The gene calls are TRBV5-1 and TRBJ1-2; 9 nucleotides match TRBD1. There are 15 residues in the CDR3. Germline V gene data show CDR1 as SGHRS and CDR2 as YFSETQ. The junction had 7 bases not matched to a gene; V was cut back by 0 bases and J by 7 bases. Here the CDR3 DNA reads TGCGCCAGCAGCTTGGCGCCGGGACAGGGATTTGGCTACACCTTC. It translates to CASSLAPGQGFGYTF.

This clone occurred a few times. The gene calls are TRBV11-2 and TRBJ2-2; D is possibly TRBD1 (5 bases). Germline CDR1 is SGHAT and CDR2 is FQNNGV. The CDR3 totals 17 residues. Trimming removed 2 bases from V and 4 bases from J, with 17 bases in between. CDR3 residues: CASSLMGGAESTGELFF. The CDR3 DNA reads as TGTGCCAGCAGCTTAATGGGTGGGGCAGAATCCACCGGGGAGCTGTTTTTT.

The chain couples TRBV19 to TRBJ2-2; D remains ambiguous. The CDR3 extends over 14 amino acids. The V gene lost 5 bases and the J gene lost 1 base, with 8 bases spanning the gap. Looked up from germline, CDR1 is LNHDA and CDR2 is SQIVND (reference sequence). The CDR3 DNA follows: TGTGCCAGTAGTGAAGAGCGGAACACCGGGGAGCTGTTTTTT. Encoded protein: CASSEERNTGELFF.

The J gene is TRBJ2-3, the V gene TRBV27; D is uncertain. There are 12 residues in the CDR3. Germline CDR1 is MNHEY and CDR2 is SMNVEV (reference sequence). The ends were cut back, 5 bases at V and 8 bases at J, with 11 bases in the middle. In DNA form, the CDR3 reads TGTGCCAGCAGTCCAGAGGTCGGTACGCAGTATTTT. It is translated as CASSPEVGTQYF.

The CDR3 region is CASSGTRSGANVLTF. In DNA, the CDR3 is TGTGCCAGTAGTGGTACGCGCTCTGGGGCCAACGTCCTGACTTTC. The chain recombines TRBV19 with TRBJ2-6; D is undetermined. With 5 bases removed from V and 0 bases from J, the gap between germline ends came to 8 bases. The CDR3 runs 15 residues. Germline-derived CDR1 and CDR2 are LNHDA and SQIVND (reference sequence).

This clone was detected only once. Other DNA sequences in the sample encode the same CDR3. This CDR3 reads CASSVGQGQETQYF. CDR3 nucleotide sequence: TGTGCCAGCAGCGTAGGTCAAGGGCAAGAGACCCAGTACTTC. The J gene is TRBJ2-5, the V gene TRBV9; D ambiguous. Trimming stripped 0 bases from V and 2 bases from J, with 8 bases between. This CDR3 region has 14 residues. Looked up from germline, CDR1 is SGDLS and CDR2 is YYNGEE.

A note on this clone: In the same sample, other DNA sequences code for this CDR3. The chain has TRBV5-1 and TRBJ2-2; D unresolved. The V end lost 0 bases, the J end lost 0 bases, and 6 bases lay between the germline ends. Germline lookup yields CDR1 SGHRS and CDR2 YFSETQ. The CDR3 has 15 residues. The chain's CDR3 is CASSLDRTNTGELFF. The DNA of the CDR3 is TGCGCCAGCAGCTTGGACAGAACGAACACCGGGGAGCTGTTTTTT.